The clone carrying this TCR beta chain was observed a single time. This entry is derived from a study of PD-1 blockade in classical Hodgkin lymphoma. The CDR3 runs 16 residues. Looked up from germline, CDR1 is LNHDA and CDR2 is SQIVND (reference sequence). With V trimmed by 5 bases and J by 0 bases, 9 bases remained unmatched. Exposure to brentuximab vedotin varied, and each patient had relapsed following autologous stem cell transplantation. Assay: immunoSEQ multiplex PCR; the TCRdb copy retains only in-frame clones and omits some. The sample includes 90,000 to 95,000 clones, 75% to 90% of them seen just once.

The sample here was peripheral blood mononuclear cells (PBMCs), taken before the second cycle of nivolumab. This chain joins TRBV19 and TRBJ2-7; 8 bases fit TRBD2. The sequence came from a human donor with classical Hodgkin lymphoma. The CDR3 loop reads CASSDSGGRYSYEQYF. As DNA, the CDR3 is TGTGCCAGTAGTGACTCGGGCGGGAGGTACTCCTACGAGCAGTACTTC. Complete variable domain (other parts from reference TRBV19 and TRBJ2-7): DGGITQSPKYLFRKEGQNVTLSCEQNLNHDAMYWYRQDPGQGLRLIYYSQIVNDFQKGDIAEGYSVSREKKESFPLTVTSAQKNPTAFYLCASSDSGGRYSYEQYFGPGTRLTVT.